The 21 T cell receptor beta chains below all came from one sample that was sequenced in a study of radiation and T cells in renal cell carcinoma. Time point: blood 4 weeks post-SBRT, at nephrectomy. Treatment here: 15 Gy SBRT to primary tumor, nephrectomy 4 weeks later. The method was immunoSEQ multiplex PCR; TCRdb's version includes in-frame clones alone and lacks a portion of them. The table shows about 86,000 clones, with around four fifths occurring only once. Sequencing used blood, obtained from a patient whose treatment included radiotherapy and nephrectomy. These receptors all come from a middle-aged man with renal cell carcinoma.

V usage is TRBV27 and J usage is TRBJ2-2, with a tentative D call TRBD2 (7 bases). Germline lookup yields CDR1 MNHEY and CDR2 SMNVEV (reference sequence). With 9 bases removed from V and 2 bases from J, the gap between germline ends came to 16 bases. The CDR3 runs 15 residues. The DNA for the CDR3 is TGTGCCAGTGGGGGTTGGGGGGGCAACACCGGGGAGCTGTTTTTT. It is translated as CASGGWGGNTGELFF.

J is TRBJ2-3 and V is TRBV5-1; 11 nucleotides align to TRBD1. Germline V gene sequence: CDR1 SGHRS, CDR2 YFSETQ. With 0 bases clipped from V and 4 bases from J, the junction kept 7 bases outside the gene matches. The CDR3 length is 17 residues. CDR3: CASSLAVGTGGADTQYF. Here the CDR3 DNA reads TGCGCCAGCAGCTTGGCCGTAGGGACAGGGGGTGCAGATACGCAGTATTTT.

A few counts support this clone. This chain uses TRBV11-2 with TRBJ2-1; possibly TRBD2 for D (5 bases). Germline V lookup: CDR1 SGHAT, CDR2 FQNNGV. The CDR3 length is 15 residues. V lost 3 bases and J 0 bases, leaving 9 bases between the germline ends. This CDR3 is CASSFSGSSYNEQFF. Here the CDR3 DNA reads TGTGCCAGCAGCTTCTCGGGAAGCTCCTACAATGAGCAGTTCTTC. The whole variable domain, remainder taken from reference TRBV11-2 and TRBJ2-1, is EAGVAQSPRYKIIEKRQSVAFWCNPISGHATLYWYQQILGQGPKLLIQFQNNGVVDDSQLPKDRFSAERLKGVDSTLKIQPAKLEDSAVYLCASSFSGSSYNEQFFGPGTRLTVL.

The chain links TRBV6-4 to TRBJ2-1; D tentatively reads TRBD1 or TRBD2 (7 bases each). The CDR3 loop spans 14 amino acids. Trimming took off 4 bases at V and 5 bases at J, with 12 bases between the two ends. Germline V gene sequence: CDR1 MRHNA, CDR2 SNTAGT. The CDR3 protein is CASSAQGGNNEQFF. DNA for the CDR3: TGTGCCAGCAGTGCCCAGGGGGGGAACAATGAGCAGTTCTTC.

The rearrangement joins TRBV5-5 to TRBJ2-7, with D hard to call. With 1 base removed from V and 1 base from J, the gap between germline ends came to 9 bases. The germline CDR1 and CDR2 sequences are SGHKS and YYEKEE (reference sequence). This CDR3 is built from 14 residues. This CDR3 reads CASSLPLGSYEQYF. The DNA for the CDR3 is TGTGCCAGCAGCTTGCCGTTGGGGTCCTACGAGCAGTACTTC.

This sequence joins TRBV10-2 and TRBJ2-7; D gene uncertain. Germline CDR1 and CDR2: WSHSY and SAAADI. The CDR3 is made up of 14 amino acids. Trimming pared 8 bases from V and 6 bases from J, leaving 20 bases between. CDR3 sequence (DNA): TGCGCCAGCGGCGAAGTTTCGTTATCGTCCGAGCAGTACTTC. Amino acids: CASGEVSLSSEQYF.

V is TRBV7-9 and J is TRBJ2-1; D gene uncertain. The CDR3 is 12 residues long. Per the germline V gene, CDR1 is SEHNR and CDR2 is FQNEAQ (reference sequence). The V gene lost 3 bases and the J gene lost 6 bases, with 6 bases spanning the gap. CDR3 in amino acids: CASSLQRNEQFF. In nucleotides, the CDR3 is TGTGCCAGCAGCTTGCAGCGCAATGAGCAGTTCTTC.

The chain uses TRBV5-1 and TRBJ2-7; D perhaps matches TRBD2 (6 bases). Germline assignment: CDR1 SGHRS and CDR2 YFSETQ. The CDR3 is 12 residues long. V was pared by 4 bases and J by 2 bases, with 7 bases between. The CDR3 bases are TGCGCCAGCAGCCGGAGGGCCTACGAGCAGTACTTC. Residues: CASSRRAYEQYF.

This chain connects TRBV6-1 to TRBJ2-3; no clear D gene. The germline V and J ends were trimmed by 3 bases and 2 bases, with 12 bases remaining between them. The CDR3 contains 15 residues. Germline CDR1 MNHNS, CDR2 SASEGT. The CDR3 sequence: CASSEANLSTDTQYF. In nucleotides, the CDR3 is TGTGCCAGCAGTGAGGCCAATCTATCCACAGATACGCAGTATTTT.

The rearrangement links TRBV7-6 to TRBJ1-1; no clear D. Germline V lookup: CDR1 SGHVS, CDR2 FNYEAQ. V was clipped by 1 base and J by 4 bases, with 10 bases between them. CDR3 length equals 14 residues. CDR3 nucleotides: TGTGCCAGCAGCTTAGACGGGGTTGGCACTGAAGCTTTCTTT. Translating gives CASSLDGVGTEAFF.

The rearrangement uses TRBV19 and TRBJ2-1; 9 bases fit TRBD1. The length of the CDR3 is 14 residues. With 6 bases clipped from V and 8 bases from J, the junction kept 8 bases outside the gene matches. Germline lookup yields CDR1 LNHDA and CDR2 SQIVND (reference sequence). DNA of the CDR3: TGTGCCAGTAGCGTAAGGACAGGGGTCGATGAGCAGTTCTTC. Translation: CASSVRTGVDEQFF.

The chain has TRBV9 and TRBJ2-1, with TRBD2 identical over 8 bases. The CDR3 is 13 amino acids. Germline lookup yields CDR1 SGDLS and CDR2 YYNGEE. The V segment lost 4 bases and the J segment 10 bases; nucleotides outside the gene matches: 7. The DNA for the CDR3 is TGTGCCAGCAGCCCCTGGGCGGGAGGCGAGCAGTTCTTC. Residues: CASSPWAGGEQFF.

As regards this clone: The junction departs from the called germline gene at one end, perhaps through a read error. CDR3 residues: CASSLGTGGSYEQYF. The DNA of the CDR3 is TGTGCTAGCAGCTTGGGGACAGGGGGCTCCTACGAGCAGTACTTC. The chain carries TRBV7-7 and TRBJ2-7; TRBD1 matches at 11 bases. This CDR3 is built from 15 residues. In germline, CDR1 is SSHAT, CDR2 FNYEAQ (reference sequence).

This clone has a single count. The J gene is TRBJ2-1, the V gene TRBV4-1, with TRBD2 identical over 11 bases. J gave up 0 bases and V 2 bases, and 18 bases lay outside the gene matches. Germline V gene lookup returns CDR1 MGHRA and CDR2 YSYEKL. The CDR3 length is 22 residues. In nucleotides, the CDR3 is TGCGCCAGCAGCCAAAGGGCGTTAACTAGCGGGGGACTCAGCCACTCCTACAATGAGCAGTTCTTC. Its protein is CASSQRALTSGGLSHSYNEQFF.

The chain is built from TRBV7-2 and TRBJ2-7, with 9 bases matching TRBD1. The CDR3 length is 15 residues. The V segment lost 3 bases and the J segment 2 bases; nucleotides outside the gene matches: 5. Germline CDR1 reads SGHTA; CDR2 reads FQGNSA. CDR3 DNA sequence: TGTGCCAGCAGCTTCTTGACAGGGGGTACCTACGAGCAGTACTTC. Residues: CASSFLTGGTYEQYF.

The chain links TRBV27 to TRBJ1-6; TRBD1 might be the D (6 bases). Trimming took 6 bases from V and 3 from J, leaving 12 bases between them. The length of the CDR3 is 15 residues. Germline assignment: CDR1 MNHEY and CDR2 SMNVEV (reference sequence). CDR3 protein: CASRDRLLYNSPLHF. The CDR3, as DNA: TGTGCCAGCAGAGACAGGCTGCTCTATAATTCACCCCTCCACTTT.

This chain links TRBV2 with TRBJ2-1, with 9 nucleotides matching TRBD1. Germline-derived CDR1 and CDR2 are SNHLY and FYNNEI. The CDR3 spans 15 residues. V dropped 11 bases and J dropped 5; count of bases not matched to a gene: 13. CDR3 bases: TGTGCCCGAAGCCTGACAGGGGGTATCAACAATGAGCAGTTCTTC. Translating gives CARSLTGGINNEQFF.

Written as DNA, the CDR3 is TGTGCCACCGGACAGGGGTCGGGAGGGGACAATGAGCAGTTCTTC. Translated: CATGQGSGGDNEQFF. The chain couples TRBV10-3 to TRBJ2-1; TRBD1 might be the D (9 bases). Germline V lookup: CDR1 ENHRY, CDR2 SYGVKD. This CDR3 region has 15 residues. Trimming took off 10 bases at V and 5 bases at J, with 21 bases between the two ends.

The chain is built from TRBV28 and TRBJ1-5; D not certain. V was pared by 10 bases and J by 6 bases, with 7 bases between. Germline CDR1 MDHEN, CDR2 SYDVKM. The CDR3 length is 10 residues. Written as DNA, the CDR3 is TGTGCCACCTCCCGTCAGCCCCAGCATTTT. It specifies CATSRQPQHF.

The CDR3 nucleotides are TGTGCCAGTGGGCAGGATCAAGAGACCCAGTACTTC. It codes for CASGQDQETQYF. The chain employs TRBV11-2 and TRBJ2-5, with no clear D. Germline assignment: CDR1 SGHAT and CDR2 FQNNGV. V lost 9 bases and J lost 2, with 10 bases in between. This CDR3 spans 12 amino acids.

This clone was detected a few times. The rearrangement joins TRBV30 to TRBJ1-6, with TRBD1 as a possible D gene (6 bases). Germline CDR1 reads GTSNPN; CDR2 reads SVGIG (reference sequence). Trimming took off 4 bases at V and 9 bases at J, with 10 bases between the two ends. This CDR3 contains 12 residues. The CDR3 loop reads CAWTGVSSPLHF. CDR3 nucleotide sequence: TGTGCCTGGACAGGGGTGAGTTCACCCCTCCACTTT.